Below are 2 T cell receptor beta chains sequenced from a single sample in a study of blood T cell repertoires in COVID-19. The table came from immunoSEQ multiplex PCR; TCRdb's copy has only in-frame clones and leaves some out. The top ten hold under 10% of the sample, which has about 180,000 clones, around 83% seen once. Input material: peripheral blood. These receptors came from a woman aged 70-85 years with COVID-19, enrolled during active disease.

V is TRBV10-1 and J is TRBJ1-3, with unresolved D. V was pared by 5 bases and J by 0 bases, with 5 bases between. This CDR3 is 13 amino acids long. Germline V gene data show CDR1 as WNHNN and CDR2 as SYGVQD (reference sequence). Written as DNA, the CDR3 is TGCGCCAGCAGTCGCGACTCTGGAAACACCATATATTTT. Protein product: CASSRDSGNTIYF.

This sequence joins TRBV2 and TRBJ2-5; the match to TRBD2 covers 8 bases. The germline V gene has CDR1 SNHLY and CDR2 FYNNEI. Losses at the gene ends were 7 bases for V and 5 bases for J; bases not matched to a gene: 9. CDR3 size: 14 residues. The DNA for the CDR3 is TGTGCCAGCAAAACGGGAGGGCCGGTGGAGACCCAGTACTTC. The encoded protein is CASKTGGPVETQYF. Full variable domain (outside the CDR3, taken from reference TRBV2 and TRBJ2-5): EPEVTQTPSHQVTQMGQEVILRCVPISNHLYFYWYRQILGQKVEFLVSFYNNEISEKSEIFDDQFSVERPDGSNFTLKIRSTKLEDSAMYFCASKTGGPVETQYFGPGTRLLVL.